This T cell receptor beta chain emerged from a study of cytomegalovirus exposure and HLA in healthy donors. CDR3 length equals 12 residues. CDR1 and CDR2 (germline): PRHDT, FYEKMQ (reference sequence). With 0 bases removed from V and 8 bases from J, the gap between germline ends came to 5 bases. Amplification used 60 Vbeta primers and 13 Jbeta primers. Data came from immunoSEQ multiplex PCR; TCRdb stores just in-frame clones and leaves some out. The sample carries about 84,000 clones, 55% to 65% recorded once. The source is a woman between 35 and 50 years old in good health and CMV-seropositive. The chain employs TRBV13 and TRBJ2-1; D may be TRBD1 (5 bases). Specimen: PBMCs. The CDR3: CASSLGGDEQFF. CDR3 bases: TGTGCCAGCAGCTTAGGAGGGGATGAGCAGTTCTTC.